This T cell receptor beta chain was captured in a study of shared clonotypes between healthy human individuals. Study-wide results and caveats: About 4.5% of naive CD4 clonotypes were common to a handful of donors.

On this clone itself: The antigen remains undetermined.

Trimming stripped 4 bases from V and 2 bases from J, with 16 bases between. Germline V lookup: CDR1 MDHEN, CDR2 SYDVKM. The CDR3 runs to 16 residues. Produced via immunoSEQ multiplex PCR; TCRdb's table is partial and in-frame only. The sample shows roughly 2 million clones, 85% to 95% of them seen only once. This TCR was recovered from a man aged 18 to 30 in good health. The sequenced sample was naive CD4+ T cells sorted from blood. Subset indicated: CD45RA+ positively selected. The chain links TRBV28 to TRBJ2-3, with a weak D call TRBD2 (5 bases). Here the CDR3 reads CASSSPGSRYTDTQYF. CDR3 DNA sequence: TGTGCCAGCAGTTCACCGGGATCCCGGTACACAGATACGCAGTATTTT.